This TCR beta chain was documented in a study of molecular identifiers for immune sequencing clone quantification (dated by TCRdb to the late 2010s). Context from the whole study: For a replicate experiment, RNA from around 20,000 or 100,000 naive CD8 T cells was divided into five aliquots, of which four were sequenced. This methods study used CD8 T cells to benchmark TCR RNA copy counting and molecular-identifier clustering-based TCR repertoire sequencing (MIDCIRS). The paper as a whole reports these results and caveats: The sizes of highly expanded clones could end up underestimated when identical TCR molecules share a barcode. The naive libraries included spiked-in Jurkat TCR RNA (10 copies' worth), and this Jurkat TCR RNA is not part of the donor repertoire. Without barcode sub-clustering, chimeric consensus sequences inflated TCR diversity; chimeras reached as high as 47%. Spiked-in Jurkat TCR RNA equivalent to a single cell was reported to be detectable even among over 800,000 naive CD8 T cells. Modeling indicated 2.5 to 3.5 TCR RNA copies recovered per cell, compared with roughly 10 by digital PCR, which implies a capture efficiency of 25% to 35%. In CMV-specific effector cells, clones with more than 20 RNA copies contained over 98% of molecules, whereas in naive cells such clones contained under 1% of molecules.

The library was built by means of PCR. Sequencing instrument: NextSeq 500. Preparation of bulk TCR libraries followed a previously described approach, with the TCR primers listed in Table S5. Purification of total RNA was performed with the Qiagen AllPrep DNA/RNA kit. Before analysis, reads from multiple sequencing runs of one library were combined. From the authors' description of their analysis: Reads were retained only if the reads had an exact TCR constant sequence, and the retained reads were trimmed to 150 nt and grouped according to their 12-nt molecular barcodes. Within each barcode group, reads were sub-clustered at a 15% Levenshtein threshold, and quality-weighted consensus sequences were built per RNA molecule. Non-functional sequences were filtered out, along with any lower-count sequence sitting one edit away from another sequence. Based on fitting two negative binomial distributions, any barcode sub-cluster with under 20% of the maximum read count was discarded. Clones were called with MiXCR by TCRdb after fastp trimmed the public reads at Q25, and only in-frame beta chains were retained. Every distinct CDR3 protein forms one entry, paired with its most common genes and DNA. These V and J calls originate from TCRdb's pipeline instead of the authors' own analysis. The sample records approximately 550,000 distinct CDR3 sequences, less than 30% of which are singletons. Of the sample, 0.76% falls within the top ten clones.

Libraries of naive CD8 T cells were built from about 20,000 to 1,000,000 sorted cells, with 10%, 30% or 50% of the purified RNA used. Naive CD8 T cells were FACS-sorted as CD8+CD4-CCR7+CD45RA+ on a BD FACSAria II into RLT Plus buffer. To test detection sensitivity, Jurkat RNA equivalent to more than 8 TCR copies was spiked into samples of roughly 20,000-1,000,000 naive CD8 T cells. Enrichment of CD8 T cells was done with RosetteSep CD8+ T Cell Enrichment Cocktail plus Ficoll-Paque, and ACK red cell lysis came afterward. For this clonotype: The antigen it binds to is not known. A read error is possible here, since a much larger clone lies one base away.

CDR1 and CDR2 are read off the germline V gene as MGHRA and YSYEKL. The CDR3, cysteine through phenylalanine, is 14 amino acids long. The only DNA kept is the CDR3, 42 bases in frame from the first base. V is clipped by 1 base and J by 4 bases, and the sequence between their germline boundaries is 10 bases long. Source material: naive CD8+ T cells from blood, with Jurkat cell RNA spiked in. Sample cell subset or site, as interpreted from the label and publication: FACS-sorted CD8+CD4-CCR7+CD45RA+ naive T cells. The rearranged segments are TRBV4-1 and TRBJ1-1; 6 matching bases give a weak D call of TRBD1. This clonotype was sampled from a human donor in good health. Some libraries in this study had Jurkat cell RNA spiked in. Read as DNA, the sequence is TGCGCCAGCAGCCAAGTGGGGGGGCTCACTGAAGCTTTCTTT. Protein translation: CASSQVGGLTEAFF.